This TCR beta chain was sequenced for a study of T cell changes during pregnancy in multiple sclerosis. V lost 5 bases and J 0 bases, leaving 11 bases between the germline ends. CDR1 and CDR2 (germline): MGHDK, SYGVNS. There are 15 residues in the CDR3. The data were produced by immunoSEQ multiplex PCR, yet TCRdb's version contains in-frame clones alone and is incomplete. This sample has tens of thousands of clones, with just under 95% found just once. The specimen was CD8+ T cells from peripheral blood mononuclear cells, collected in the third trimester of pregnancy. The chain uses TRBV25-1 and TRBJ2-1, with D unresolved. The source of this sequence is a female donor with multiple sclerosis, enrolled in a pregnancy study. CDR3 amino acids: CASSSAVSSYNEQFF. CDR3 DNA: TGTGCCAGCAGTTCGGCGGTGAGCTCCTACAATGAGCAGTTCTTC. The complete variable domain, with remaining parts taken from reference TRBV25-1 and TRBJ2-1, reads EADIYQTPRYLVIGTGKKITLECSQTMGHDKMYWYQQDPGMELHLIHYSYGVNSTEKGDLSSESTVSRIRTEHFPLTLESARPSHTSQYLCASSSAVSSYNEQFFGPGTRLTVL.